This passage covers 14 T cell receptor beta chains from one sample sequenced in a study of T cell changes during pregnancy in multiple sclerosis. TCRdb's table, derived via immunoSEQ multiplex PCR, lists solely in-frame clones and lacks some. The repertoire holds approximately 80,000 clones, with 90% to 95% as singletons. Specimen: peripheral blood, collected in the second trimester of pregnancy. The receptors were sampled from a female donor in good health, enrolled as a control in a pregnancy study.

This clone was seen just once. This chain uses TRBV5-4 with TRBJ1-6; TRBD1 is a possible D gene (6 bases). This CDR3 comprises 16 residues. The V gene lost 4 bases and the J gene lost 6 bases, with 17 bases spanning the gap. CDR1 is SGHNT, CDR2 YYREEE, per germline (reference sequence). CDR3 in amino acids: CASSGEGGGINSPLHF. CDR3 DNA sequence: TGTGCCAGCAGCGGAGAAGGGGGGGGAATTAATTCACCCCTCCACTTT.

The chain has TRBV6-5 and TRBJ2-7; 8 nucleotides agree with TRBD2. Germline CDR1 MNHEY, CDR2 SVGAGI. This CDR3 has 14 residues. The V segment lost 7 bases and the J segment 2 bases; nucleotides outside the gene matches: 7. Here the CDR3 reads CASNGAGGPYEQYF. CDR3 coding DNA: TGTGCCAGCAACGGGGCGGGGGGCCCCTACGAGCAGTACTTC.

V is TRBV7-9 and J is TRBJ1-2, with D perhaps TRBD1 (5 bases). Trimming stripped 2 bases from V and 8 bases from J, with 21 bases between. The CDR3 length is 16 residues. Germline values: CDR1 SEHNR, CDR2 FQNEAQ (reference sequence). CDR3 residues: CASSLSMSGGTDGYTF. The CDR3 coding sequence is TGTGCCAGCAGCTTAAGTATGTCGGGGGGGACGGACGGCTACACCTTC. The full variable domain, with the rest looked up from reference TRBV7-9 and TRBJ1-2, is DTGVSQNPRHKITKRGQNVTFRCDPISEHNRLYWYRQTLGQGPEFLTYFQNEAQLEKSRLLSDRFSAERPKGSFSTLEIQRTEQGDSAMYLCASSLSMSGGTDGYTFGSGTRLTVV.

V is TRBV2 and J is TRBJ2-7; a possible D gene is TRBD1 (6 bases). V was trimmed by 1 base and J by 0 bases, leaving 7 bases between them. The CDR3 length is 14 residues. Germline V CDR1 and CDR2: SNHLY, FYNNEI. The CDR3 sequence is CASSEGGLSYEQYF. As DNA, the CDR3 is TGTGCCAGCAGTGAAGGGGGGCTCTCCTACGAGCAGTACTTC.

The chain combines TRBV4-1 with TRBJ1-3; the D is unclear. Per germline, CDR1 MGHRA and CDR2 YSYEKL. V was clipped by 4 bases and J by 4 bases, with 8 bases between them. This CDR3 comprises 13 residues. Written as DNA, the CDR3 is TGCGCCAGCAGCCTCAACAGCGGAAACACCATATATTTT. Translated: CASSLNSGNTIYF.

Written as DNA, the CDR3 is TGTGCCAGCAGTTTAGCGGGGGCCTCCTACGAGCAGTACTTC. Its translation is CASSLAGASYEQYF. The chain has TRBV6-5 and TRBJ2-7, with 9 positions matching TRBD2. Germline V lookup: CDR1 MNHEY, CDR2 SVGAGI. The CDR3 extends over 14 amino acids. J lost 0 bases, V lost 4 bases, and 1 base had no gene match.

This clone has a single count. This sequence joins TRBV4-1 and TRBJ2-3; no firm D call. The CDR3 is 13 amino acids. The germline V gene encodes CDR1 MGHRA and CDR2 YSYEKL. Trimming removed 1 base from V and 4 bases from J, with 6 bases in between. The CDR3 nucleotides are TGCGCCAGCAGCCAAGCGGTGTCAGATACGCAGTATTTT. The encoded protein is CASSQAVSDTQYF.

The rearrangement links TRBV5-1 to TRBJ2-3, with D perhaps TRBD1 (5 bases). Trimming took off 0 bases at V and 4 bases at J, with 9 bases between the two ends. The CDR3 runs 14 residues. Germline V gene sequence: CDR1 SGHRS, CDR2 YFSETQ. The chain's CDR3 is CASSLEGIADTQYF. The CDR3 coding sequence is TGCGCCAGCAGCTTGGAGGGGATCGCAGATACGCAGTATTTT.

This clone showed up just a few times. The chain joins TRBV2 to TRBJ1-6, with a possible D match to TRBD1 (5 bases). The V gene lost 8 bases and the J gene lost 6 bases, with 11 bases spanning the gap. This CDR3 has 13 amino acids. CDR1 SNHLY and CDR2 FYNNEI come from the germline V gene. As DNA, the CDR3 is TGTGCCAGCCTGACAGACATTAATTCACCCCTCCACTTT. Amino acids: CASLTDINSPLHF.

This clone was seen only a few times. J is TRBJ1-1 and V is TRBV11-3; possible D gene TRBD1, 5 bases. Trimming took 1 base from V and 3 from J, leaving 12 bases between them. CDR1 and CDR2 (germline): SGHNT, YENEEA. The CDR3 extends over 15 amino acids. CDR3: CASSLVGSGDTEAFF. The CDR3 DNA reads TGTGCCAGCAGCTTAGTTGGATCGGGGGACACTGAAGCTTTCTTT.

The chain employs TRBV4-2 and TRBJ2-3; D remains ambiguous. The CDR3 extends over 11 amino acids. The germline CDR1 and CDR2 sequences are LGHNA and YNFKEQ. V dropped 3 bases and J dropped 6 bases, with 4 bases sitting between them. CDR3 in DNA: TGTGCCAGCAGCCACAGGGATACGCAGTATTTT. This sequence encodes CASSHRDTQYF.

The V and J genes are TRBV6-6 and TRBJ2-7, with 9 bases identical to TRBD1. CDR3 length: 15 residues. Losses at the gene ends were 2 bases for V and 5 bases for J; bases not matched to a gene: 7. Per germline, CDR1 MNHNY and CDR2 SVGAGI (reference sequence). The CDR3 loop is CASSYTDRGVNEQYF. CDR3 DNA: TGTGCCAGCAGTTACACCGACAGGGGGGTAAACGAGCAGTACTTC.

Comments on this clone: Other nucleotide sequences in the sample specify the same CDR3. The chain joins TRBV30 to TRBJ1-2, with D maybe TRBD1 (5 bases). Germline loops: CDR1 GTSNPN, CDR2 SVGIG (reference sequence). V lost 3 bases to trimming and J lost 2 bases, with 7 bases between them. This CDR3 comprises 12 residues. The chain's CDR3 is CAWSAGNYGYTF. CDR3 bases: TGTGCCTGGAGCGCAGGGAACTATGGCTACACCTTC.

The V and J genes are TRBV5-1 and TRBJ1-1; D may be TRBD1 (5 bases). The CDR3 runs 13 residues. Deletions cut 4 bases from V and 1 base from J, with 8 bases between. The germline V gene encodes CDR1 SGHRS and CDR2 YFSETQ. CDR3 protein: CASSHDRNTEAFF. The CDR3 bases are TGCGCCAGCAGCCACGACAGGAACACTGAAGCTTTCTTT.